These 30 T cell receptor beta chains were all obtained from the same sample, sequenced in a study of shared clonotypes between healthy human individuals. Method: immunoSEQ multiplex PCR; TCRdb's copy keeps in-frame clones and lacks some. The sample contains approximately 1.9 million clones, around 93% of which appear only once. The naive CD8 fraction comprised CD45RO-negative cells positively selected for CCR7 and excluded terminally differentiated effector memory CD45RA+ cells. Sequenced: naive CD8+ T cells from PBMCs. These receptor sequences come from a man between 18 and 29 years old in good health. Some clones in this sample may be carry-over from other donors' samples.

The chain joins TRBV19 to TRBJ2-5, with D uncertain. The CDR3 has 12 amino acids. Per germline, CDR1 LNHDA and CDR2 SQIVND (reference sequence). Trimming pared 4 bases from V and 5 bases from J, leaving 8 bases between. CDR3 bases: TGTGCCAGTAGTAACCTCCGGGAGACCCAGTACTTC. Protein: CASSNLRETQYF.

This clone was counted once. The gene calls are TRBV7-9 and TRBJ1-5; D not resolved. The V gene's germline CDR1 is SEHNR and CDR2 FQNEAQ (reference sequence). The CDR3 spans 14 residues. With 3 bases removed from V and 2 bases from J, the gap between germline ends came to 8 bases. CDR3 nucleotide sequence: TGTGCCAGCAGCTTCGTCGGAGGCAATCAGCCCCAGCATTTT. It yields the protein CASSFVGGNQPQHF. Together with reference TRBV7-9 and TRBJ1-5, the CDR3 gives the full variable domain: DTGVSQNPRHKITKRGQNVTFRCDPISEHNRLYWYRQTLGQGPEFLTYFQNEAQLEKSRLLSDRFSAERPKGSFSTLEIQRTEQGDSAMYLCASSFVGGNQPQHFGDGTRLSIL.

The chain employs TRBV19 and TRBJ1-2, with D unresolved. The CDR3 length is 16 residues. Germline V CDR1 and CDR2: LNHDA, SQIVND (reference sequence). V was cut by 3 bases and J by 1 base, with 15 bases left in between. The CDR3 sequence: CASSIRLSGDNYGYTF. DNA of the CDR3: TGTGCCAGTAGTATTCGGTTGTCAGGAGATAACTATGGCTACACCTTC.

The chain recombines TRBV29-1 with TRBJ1-2; TRBD1 is a possible D gene (6 bases). V was pared by 3 bases and J by 4 bases, with 12 bases between. The CDR3 covers 13 residues. The germline V gene encodes CDR1 SQVTM and CDR2 ANQGSEA. The CDR3 loop is CSVEEGVFYGYTF. In DNA form, the CDR3 reads TGCAGCGTTGAGGAGGGGGTCTTCTATGGCTACACCTTC.

This chain joins TRBV19 and TRBJ2-6; D gene ambiguous. This CDR3 region has 11 residues. Germline V CDR1 and CDR2: LNHDA, SQIVND (reference sequence). Between the trimmed V and J ends, which lost 10 bases and 2 bases, there was a span of 3 bases. CDR3: CATAGANVLTF. The CDR3 bases are TGTGCCACCGCTGGGGCCAACGTCCTGACTTTC. The full variable domain, with the rest looked up from reference TRBV19 and TRBJ2-6, is DGGITQSPKYLFRKEGQNVTLSCEQNLNHDAMYWYRQDPGQGLRLIYYSQIVNDFQKGDIAEGYSVSREKKESFPLTVTSAQKNPTAFYLCATAGANVLTFGAGSRLTVL.

A note on this clone: Different DNA sequences within this sample yield the same CDR3. CDR3 sequence: CASSLGQTPYEQYF. In DNA, the CDR3 is TGTGCCAGCAGTTTGGGACAAACCCCCTACGAGCAGTACTTC. This rearrangement joins TRBV27 to TRBJ2-7; the D gene is possibly TRBD1 (6 bases). There are 14 residues in the CDR3. Trimming stripped 3 bases from V and 2 bases from J, with 11 bases between. The V gene's germline CDR1 is MNHEY and CDR2 SMNVEV (reference sequence).

The CDR3 coding sequence is TGTGCCAGCAGCTTAGCGTGGGCAGGGTGGCAAGAGACCCAGTACTTC. Translation gives CASSLAWAGWQETQYF. The genes are TRBV11-2 and TRBJ2-5; tentatively, D is TRBD1 (5 bases). This CDR3 has 16 residues. Germline loops: CDR1 SGHAT, CDR2 FQNNGV. Trimming took off 1 base at V and 2 bases at J, with 14 bases between the two ends.

This chain joins TRBV18 and TRBJ2-4, with TRBD1 matching 7 bases. J was trimmed by 8 bases and V by 2 bases; bases with no gene match: 9. CDR3 length: 15 residues. In germline, CDR1 is KGHSH, CDR2 LQKENI. CDR3: CASSPEGNRGDIQYF. CDR3 sequence (DNA): TGTGCCAGCTCACCAGAGGGGAACAGGGGTGACATTCAGTACTTC. Based on the CDR3 plus reference TRBV18 and TRBJ2-4, the full variable domain is NAGVMQNPRHLVRRRGQEARLRCSPMKGHSHVYWYRQLPEEGLKFMVYLQKENIIDESGMPKERFSAEFPKEGPSILRIQQVVRGDSAAYFCASSPEGNRGDIQYFGAGTRLSVL.

CDR3 DNA sequence: TGCGCCAGCAGCCAAGATCGGGGAGAGACTAACTATGGCTACACCTTC. Translating gives CASSQDRGETNYGYTF. The genes are TRBV4-1 and TRBJ1-2; D is ambiguous. CDR3 length equals 16 residues. The V end lost 0 bases, the J end lost 0 bases, and 11 bases lay between the germline ends. The germline V gene has CDR1 MGHRA and CDR2 YSYEKL.

The rearrangement joins TRBV6-5 to TRBJ2-2, with a tentative D call TRBD1 (6 bases). V shed 2 bases and J shed 8 bases, with 9 bases lying between them. The germline gives CDR1 MNHEY, CDR2 SVGAGI. The CDR3 has 13 amino acids. CDR3 loop: CASSYTGFGELFF. CDR3 sequence (DNA): TGTGCCAGCAGTTACACAGGGTTTGGGGAGCTGTTTTTT.

The V and J genes are TRBV27 and TRBJ2-7; D may be TRBD2 (6 bases). The CDR3 is made up of 14 amino acids. V lost 5 bases, J lost 0 bases, and 11 bases lay in between. The germline CDR1 and CDR2 sequences are MNHEY and SMNVEV (reference sequence). CDR3 protein: CASSPGLRSYEQYF. The CDR3 coding sequence is TGTGCCAGCAGTCCCGGACTACGCTCCTACGAGCAGTACTTC.

The CDR3: CAWSVGLSGELFF. The CDR3 nucleotides are TGTGCCTGGAGTGTGGGGCTGAGCGGGGAGCTGTTTTTT. V gene TRBV30 combines with J gene TRBJ2-2; perhaps TRBD1 as D (5 bases). V dropped 0 bases and J dropped 7 bases, with 9 bases sitting between them. Germline V gives CDR1 GTSNPN, CDR2 SVGIG (reference sequence). The CDR3 has 13 residues.

The chain carries TRBV29-1 and TRBJ2-1; D is ambiguous. The CDR3 is 11 amino acids. Germline assignment: CDR1 SQVTM and CDR2 ANQGSEA. V was clipped by 6 bases and J by 9 bases, with 12 bases between them. In DNA form, the CDR3 reads TGCAGCGTCCCCCCTCTGGCTGAGCAGTTCTTC. Translated: CSVPPLAEQFF.

The chain has TRBV7-9 and TRBJ2-1; D may be TRBD1 (6 bases). The CDR3 runs to 16 residues. V lost 5 bases and J 0 bases, leaving 14 bases between the germline ends. Germline lookup yields CDR1 SEHNR and CDR2 FQNEAQ (reference sequence). CDR3 amino acids: CASSHRDSPSYNEQFF. The CDR3 bases are TGTGCCAGCAGCCACAGGGATTCCCCCTCCTACAATGAGCAGTTCTTC.

This chain uses TRBV29-1 with TRBJ2-1; 12 bases align to TRBD2. The ends lost 3 bases at V and 4 bases at J; junction bases unmatched: 4. The CDR3 is 15 residues long. Germline-derived CDR1 and CDR2 are SQVTM and ANQGSEA. CDR3 loop: CSVDPTSGRYNEQFF. The DNA for the CDR3 is TGCAGCGTTGACCCAACTAGCGGGAGGTACAATGAGCAGTTCTTC.

CDR3 in amino acids: CASSEAPRGHGETQYF. The CDR3 nucleotides read TGTGCCAGCAGTGAAGCCCCGCGGGGACATGGGGAGACCCAGTACTTC. The chain recombines TRBV2 with TRBJ2-5; TRBD1 or TRBD2 may be the D gene (6 bases each). The CDR3 is 16 amino acids. V lost 0 bases and J lost 5, with 16 bases in between. Germline-derived CDR1 and CDR2 are SNHLY and FYNNEI. Supplemented by reference TRBV2 and TRBJ2-5, the full variable domain reads EPEVTQTPSHQVTQMGQEVILRCVPISNHLYFYWYRQILGQKVEFLVSFYNNEISEKSEIFDDQFSVERPDGSNFTLKIRSTKLEDSAMYFCASSEAPRGHGETQYFGPGTRLLVL.

CDR3 sequence (DNA): TGTGCCAGCAGCTCTTGGACAGAAATCTACTATGGCTACACCTTC. This gives the protein CASSSWTEIYYGYTF. J is TRBJ1-2 and V is TRBV5-6; maybe TRBD1 (6 bases). The germline V gene has CDR1 SGHDT and CDR2 YYEEEE. V gave up 3 bases and J gave up 3 bases, with 15 bases separating them. The CDR3 consists of 15 residues.

As for this clone: Other DNA sequences in this specimen translate into the identical CDR3. The V call is TRBV9, the J call TRBJ2-5, with TRBD2 matching over 11 bases. The CDR3 has 14 residues. V shed 3 bases, J shed 4 bases, and the junction held 2 bases outside the gene matches. CDR1 is SGDLS and CDR2 is YYNGEE in the germline V gene. In DNA, the CDR3 is TGTGCCAGCAGCGACGGACTAGCGGGAGAGACCCAGTACTTC. It codes for CASSDGLAGETQYF.

The CDR3 protein is CATQGHSNTGELFF. The CDR3 DNA sequence: TGTGCCACCCAAGGACACTCGAACACCGGGGAGCTGTTTTTT. The genes are TRBV15 and TRBJ2-2, with D perhaps matching TRBD1 (5 bases). The CDR3 extends over 14 amino acids. Germline V gene lookup returns CDR1 LNHNV and CDR2 YYDKDF (reference sequence). V dropped 8 bases and J dropped 0 bases, with 10 bases sitting between them.

This CDR3 reads CASSGGGASYGYTF. The CDR3 DNA sequence: TGTGCCAGCAGTGGAGGGGGCGCAAGCTATGGCTACACCTTC. The rearrangement joins TRBV6-6 to TRBJ1-2; 7 bases fit TRBD1. The germline V gene encodes CDR1 MNHNY and CDR2 SVGAGI (reference sequence). The V gene end was trimmed by 5 bases and the J gene end by 4 bases; junction bases not matched to a gene: 7. The CDR3 consists of 14 residues.

This clone turned up a few times. V is TRBV30 and J is TRBJ1-1; 7 bases map to TRBD1. Looked up from germline, CDR1 is GTSNPN and CDR2 is SVGIG (reference sequence). The CDR3 is 13 residues long. Unmatched junction bases numbered 7, after V lost 5 bases and J lost 4 bases. As DNA, the CDR3 is TGTGCCTGGGGACCGGGACAGTTCACTGAAGCTTTCTTT. Protein sequence: CAWGPGQFTEAFF.

The V and J genes are TRBV28 and TRBJ1-1; no firm D call. Deletions cut 7 bases from V and 0 bases from J, with 18 bases between. The length of the CDR3 is 16 residues. Germline V gives CDR1 MDHEN, CDR2 SYDVKM. Here the CDR3 reads CASISYGVRVNTEAFF. The CDR3 nucleotides read TGTGCCAGCATTAGCTATGGGGTACGAGTGAACACTGAAGCTTTCTTT.

This chain connects TRBV6-1 to TRBJ2-5; D gene unclear. V was trimmed by 5 bases and J by 5 bases, leaving 12 bases between them. Germline V gene sequence: CDR1 MNHNS, CDR2 SASEGT. This CDR3 has 13 residues. In DNA, the CDR3 is TGTGCCAGCAGTATCATCCACGGTGAGACCCAGTACTTC. Its protein is CASSIIHGETQYF.

The chain has TRBV9 and TRBJ1-2; 8 bases line up with TRBD1. V gave up 4 bases and J gave up 4 bases; unmatched junction bases: 21. From germline, CDR1 is SGDLS and CDR2 YYNGEE. CDR3 size: 19 residues. This chain's CDR3 is CASSLTPGTGLTPAYGYTF. CDR3 sequence (DNA): TGTGCCAGCAGCTTAACCCCCGGGACAGGCCTCACCCCGGCCTATGGCTACACCTTC. The variable domain in full, completed from reference TRBV9 and TRBJ1-2, reads DSGVTQTPKHLITATGQRVTLRCSPRSGDLSVYWYQQSLDQGLQFLIQYYNGEERAKGNILERFSAQQFPDLHSELNLSSLELGDSALYFCASSLTPGTGLTPAYGYTFGSGTRLTVV.

The J gene is TRBJ2-7, the V gene TRBV29-1, with 10 bases fitting TRBD1. Germline V lookup: CDR1 SQVTM, CDR2 ANQGSEA. J gave up 0 bases and V 0 bases, and 8 bases lay outside the gene matches. This CDR3 is built from 17 residues. DNA of the CDR3: TGCAGCGTTGAAGAAATCGGGACAGGGGCCTCCTCCTACGAGCAGTACTTC. Its protein product is CSVEEIGTGASSYEQYF.

The V call is TRBV6-1, the J call TRBJ1-2; D is perhaps TRBD1 (6 bases). The CDR3 has 15 amino acids. V shed 1 base and J shed 3 bases, with 12 bases lying between them. CDR1 MNHNS and CDR2 SASEGT come from the germline V gene. The CDR3 is CASSEGAGAYYGYTF. Here the CDR3 DNA reads TGTGCCAGCAGTGAAGGAGCAGGGGCCTACTATGGCTACACCTTC.

V and J are TRBV6-4 and TRBJ1-5; D perhaps matches TRBD1 (5 bases). V lost 0 bases and J lost 7, with 7 bases in between. The germline gives CDR1 MRHNA, CDR2 SNTAGT. The CDR3 spans 13 residues. CDR3 sequence reads: CASSDSGDQPQHF. The CDR3 DNA is TGTGCCAGCAGTGACTCGGGGGACCAGCCCCAGCATTTT.

This rearrangement joins TRBV28 to TRBJ2-3; D possibly corresponds to TRBD2 (6 bases). The CDR3 is 14 residues long. Trimming took 2 bases from V and 4 from J, leaving 10 bases between them. Germline V gene sequence: CDR1 MDHEN, CDR2 SYDVKM. The CDR3 sequence is CASSLGGTADTQYF. The CDR3 coding sequence is TGTGCCAGCAGTTTAGGAGGGACCGCAGATACGCAGTATTTT.

The gene calls are TRBV7-9 and TRBJ1-2; D not certain. This CDR3 comprises 13 residues. Germline V gene data show CDR1 as SEHNR and CDR2 as FQNEAQ (reference sequence). V lost 5 bases and J lost 8, with 15 bases in between. The CDR3 sequence is CASSPGLSSGYTF. The CDR3 DNA follows: TGTGCCAGCAGCCCTGGACTATCATCCGGCTACACCTTC.

The chain has TRBV27 and TRBJ1-1; D unclear. The CDR3 runs 14 residues. V lost 4 bases and J 1 base, leaving 10 bases between the germline ends. Germline CDR1 reads MNHEY; CDR2 reads SMNVEV (reference sequence). The CDR3 is CASSSLRSNTEAFF. Written as DNA, the CDR3 is TGTGCCAGCAGTTCCCTACGGTCGAACACTGAAGCTTTCTTT.